These T cell receptor beta chains were read from a single sample in a study of cytomegalovirus exposure and HLA in healthy donors. Here immunoSEQ multiplex PCR was the method, and the copy in TCRdb shows in-frame clones only, minus some. The sample consists of around 99,000 clones, 70% to 80% of them appearing once. Sequencing was carried out using PBMCs. All receptors come from a middle-aged man in good health and CMV-seronegative. Each CDR3 is given with its conserved first and last residue. The order of the fields is V gene, clone size, D gene, J gene, CDR3 protein, CDR3 DNA. The D gene is left open where the match is weak. Clone size is given for some rows only: seen once, a few or many times, or a class if the clone is expanded.

>TRBV25-1|once|-|TRBJ1-1
CASSPVDLNTEAFF
TGTGCCAGCAGCCCAGTTGATTTGAACACTGAAGCTTTCTTT
>TRBV9|-|-|TRBJ2-2
CASSPGPEGGELFF
TGTGCCAGCAGCCCCGGCCCTGAGGGAGGGGAGCTGTTTTTT
>TRBV4-2|-|TRBD1|TRBJ1-5
CASSQEGGQGGNQPQHF
TGTGCCAGCAGCCAAGAGGGGGGTCAGGGGGGTAATCAGCCCCAGCATTTT
>TRBV19|once|TRBD2|TRBJ2-1
CASSLKRGLSYNEQFF
TGTGCCAGTAGTCTTAAAAGGGGACTATCCTACAATGAGCAGTTCTTC
>TRBV5-6|-|-|TRBJ1-2
CASSLVRDSYGYTF
TGTGCCAGCAGCTTGGTTCGGGACTCCTATGGCTACACCTTC
>TRBV5-6|few|-|TRBJ2-1
CASRGGPGREQFF
TGTGCCAGCAGGGGAGGACCCGGTCGTGAGCAGTTCTTC
>TRBV30|-|TRBD2|TRBJ2-1
CARDGLAGFNEQFF
TGTGCCCGGGACGGCCTAGCGGGATTCAATGAGCAGTTCTTC
>TRBV9|once|-|TRBJ1-2
CASSVVGGNGYTF
TGTGCCAGCAGCGTAGTAGGGGGAAATGGCTACACCTTC
>TRBV10-3|-|TRBD1|TRBJ1-1
CAISDQHFKTGTGGEAFF
TGTGCCATCAGTGATCAGCATTTTAAAACCGGGACAGGGGGTGAAGCTTTCTTT
>TRBV11-2|-|-|TRBJ1-1
CASSLGGMNTEAFF
TGTGCCAGCAGCTTGGGGGGTATGAACACTGAAGCTTTCTTT
>TRBV5-4|-|TRBD1|TRBJ2-2
CASSPAGQGVITGELFF
TGTGCCAGCAGCCCCGCGGGACAGGGGGTTATCACCGGGGAGCTGTTTTTT
>TRBV6-4|few|-|TRBJ2-3
CASSEGGGTTDTQYF
TGTGCCAGCAGTGAAGGGGGCGGGACCACAGATACGCAGTATTTT
>TRBV6-5|few|-|TRBJ2-3
CASRRTGIDTQYF
TGTGCCAGCAGGCGCACAGGAATCGATACGCAGTATTTT
>TRBV30|-|-|TRBJ2-7
CAWRGGSYEQYF
TGTGCCTGGAGAGGAGGGTCCTACGAGCAGTACTTC
>TRBV30|-|-|TRBJ2-7
CAWSVRRYEQYF
TGTGCCTGGAGTGTACGCCGGTACGAGCAGTACTTC
>TRBV4-2|few|-|TRBJ2-3
CASSQDLASTDTQYF
TGTGCCAGCAGCCAAGATCTAGCGAGCACAGATACGCAGTATTTT
>TRBV28|-|-|TRBJ2-7
CASSFIQGWYEQYF
TGTGCCAGCAGTTTCATACAGGGTTGGTACGAGCAGTACTTC
>TRBV6-5|-|-|TRBJ2-6
CASSYGGIGANVLTF
TGTGCCAGCAGTTACGGAGGGATCGGGGCCAACGTCCTGACTTTC